These 25 T cell receptor beta chains share one sample of origin, sequenced in a study of blood T cell repertoires in COVID-19 (TCRdb year 2020). The library came from the immunoSEQ multiplex PCR assay. As stored in TCRdb, this immuneACCESS dataset retains in-frame rearrangements with V and J assigned. A fraction of the clones does not appear; measured against another copy, unresolved V genes explain less than half of the discrepancy, and the remainder lacks a known reason. The sample table lists 200,000 to 250,000 clones, approximately 82% of them with a count of one. The ten largest clones represent roughly 15% of the sample. Sequenced material: PBMCs or T cells enriched from blood (not recorded which). These receptors all stem from a man aged 40-55 years who had recovered from COVID-19.

This sequence joins TRBV15 and TRBJ1-3, with D unclear. The CDR3 has 15 amino acids. Germline CDR1 is LNHNV and CDR2 is YYDKDF (reference sequence). The V and J ends lost 0 bases and 0 bases respectively, with 6 bases between them. The CDR3, as DNA: TGTGCCACCAGCAGAGAAGACTACTCTGGAAACACCATATATTTT. The encoded protein is CATSREDYSGNTIYF. Complete variable domain (other parts from reference TRBV15 and TRBJ1-3): DAMVIQNPRYQVTQFGKPVTLSCSQTLNHNVMYWYQQKSSQAPKLLFHYYDKDFNNEADTPDNFQSRRPNTSFCFLDIRSPGLGDTAMYLCATSREDYSGNTIYFGEGSWLTVV.

This clone was counted between two and nine times. The V gene is TRBV6-4, the J gene TRBJ1-6; maybe TRBD1 (5 bases). This CDR3 is 13 amino acids long. V lost 3 bases, J lost 5 bases, and 5 bases lay in between. Germline CDR1 is MRHNA and CDR2 is SNTAGT. DNA for the CDR3: TGTGCCAGCAGTGAACAGGATAATTCACCCCTCCACTTT. It translates to CASSEQDNSPLHF.

This clone showed up just once. The rearrangement joins TRBV9 to TRBJ2-1; TRBD2 matches at 9 bases. Per germline, CDR1 SGDLS and CDR2 YYNGEE. Trimming cost V 9 bases and J 2 bases; bases outside gene matches: 9. The CDR3 extends over 15 amino acids. CDR3 loop: CATNPGGGAYNEQFF. CDR3 DNA: TGTGCCACCAACCCGGGCGGGGGGGCCTACAATGAGCAGTTCTTC.

The gene calls are TRBV27 and TRBJ1-1, with D perhaps matching TRBD1 (5 bases). Germline V gives CDR1 MNHEY, CDR2 SMNVEV (reference sequence). This CDR3 is 13 amino acids long. Trimming pared 3 bases from V and 5 bases from J, leaving 10 bases between. The chain's CDR3 is CASSLQGSTEAFF. The DNA of the CDR3 is TGTGCCAGCAGTTTGCAGGGTAGTACTGAAGCTTTCTTT.

The V gene is TRBV18, the J gene TRBJ2-7, with D possibly matching TRBD1 (5 bases). Per germline, CDR1 KGHSH and CDR2 LQKENI. Trimming took 2 bases from V and 3 from J, leaving 11 bases between them. This CDR3 comprises 14 residues. The CDR3, as DNA: TGTGCCAGCTCACCAGCGGCAGGACACTACGAGCAGTACTTC. Encoded protein: CASSPAAGHYEQYF.

This chain's CDR3 is CASSYGGLLGEQYF. CDR3 nucleotide sequence: TGTGCCAGCAGTTATGGGGGCTTACTGGGGGAGCAGTACTTC. The genes are TRBV6-5 and TRBJ2-7; D might be TRBD1 (6 bases). Looked up from germline, CDR1 is MNHEY and CDR2 is SVGAGI. Trimming stripped 3 bases from V and 7 bases from J, with 16 bases between. The CDR3 is made up of 14 amino acids.

The chain carries TRBV27 and TRBJ2-1; 9 bases line up with TRBD2. The trim removed 4 bases at V and 4 bases at J, leaving 8 bases unmatched. The CDR3 extends over 16 amino acids. Germline-derived CDR1 and CDR2 are MNHEY and SMNVEV (reference sequence). The DNA for the CDR3 is TGTGCCAGCAGTTCTCGACTAGCGGAGTTATACAATGAGCAGTTCTTC. Amino acid sequence: CASSSRLAELYNEQFF.

This clone came up once. CDR3 region: CASIPSLPYEQYF. CDR3 DNA sequence: TGTGCCAGCATCCCGTCCCTTCCCTACGAGCAGTACTTC. The chain uses TRBV2 and TRBJ2-7; unclear D gene. The CDR3 contains 13 residues. The germline V gene has CDR1 SNHLY and CDR2 FYNNEI. The V end lost 7 bases, the J end lost 2 bases, and 12 bases lay between the germline ends.

This chain joins TRBV6-5 and TRBJ1-2; possible D gene TRBD1, 5 bases. CDR3 length equals 14 residues. V lost 0 bases and J lost 7, with 12 bases in between. Germline V gene sequence: CDR1 MNHEY, CDR2 SVGAGI. The CDR3 region has the DNA TGTGCCAGCAGTTACTCGGGAGGGGCGAGTGGCTACACCTTC. It specifies CASSYSGGASGYTF.

The chain joins TRBV28 to TRBJ1-1; tentative D call: TRBD1 (6 bases). V shed 1 base and J shed 5 bases, with 11 bases lying between them. The CDR3 has 14 amino acids. CDR1 is MDHEN and CDR2 is SYDVKM in the germline V gene. The chain's CDR3 is CASSLLGGKTEAFF. CDR3 DNA sequence: TGTGCCAGCAGTTTATTAGGGGGTAAGACTGAAGCTTTCTTT.

The chain has TRBV18 and TRBJ1-5; D is uncertain. V shed 2 bases and J shed 4 bases, with 12 bases lying between them. CDR3 length: 15 amino acids. The V gene's germline CDR1 is KGHSH and CDR2 LQKENI. The CDR3, as DNA: TGTGCCAGCTCACCAGAGGAACAGCGGAATCAGCCCCAGCATTTT. Translation: CASSPEEQRNQPQHF. Based on the CDR3 plus reference TRBV18 and TRBJ1-5, the full variable domain is NAGVMQNPRHLVRRRGQEARLRCSPMKGHSHVYWYRQLPEEGLKFMVYLQKENIIDESGMPKERFSAEFPKEGPSILRIQQVVRGDSAAYFCASSPEEQRNQPQHFGDGTRLSIL.

The chain joins TRBV2 to TRBJ2-7; D may be TRBD2 (5 bases). Trimming removed 8 bases at V and 4 bases at J, with 12 bases between. There are 12 residues in the CDR3. Germline CDR1 SNHLY, CDR2 FYNNEI. CDR3 region: CASGRAGYEQYF. In DNA, the CDR3 is TGTGCCAGCGGGCGGGCAGGTTACGAGCAGTACTTC.

The rearrangement uses TRBV5-1 and TRBJ2-5, with D possibly matching TRBD1 (6 bases). The CDR3 contains 14 residues. With 3 bases removed from V and 5 bases from J, the gap between germline ends came to 14 bases. Germline V lookup: CDR1 SGHRS, CDR2 YFSETQ. CDR3 DNA sequence: TGCGCCAGCAGCTCGCGCTCAGGGGTCGAGACCCAGTACTTC. Translation gives CASSSRSGVETQYF.

The V and J genes are TRBV13 and TRBJ2-1; tentatively, D is TRBD1 (5 bases). CDR1 is PRHDT and CDR2 is FYEKMQ in the germline V gene (reference sequence). This CDR3 region has 13 residues. Trimming cost V 5 bases and J 4 bases, with 9 bases left between them. CDR3 in DNA: TGTGCCAGCAGCCTGCAGGGTTACAATGAGCAGTTCTTC. Its translation is CASSLQGYNEQFF.

CDR3 nucleotides: TGTGCCAGCAGGAGAACAGGCACCTATGGCTACACCTTC. This sequence encodes CASRRTGTYGYTF. The V call is TRBV28, the J call TRBJ1-2, with D perhaps TRBD1 (5 bases). The germline CDR1 and CDR2 sequences are MDHEN and SYDVKM. Trimming took 6 bases from V and 4 from J, leaving 12 bases between them. The CDR3 consists of 13 residues.

This chain uses TRBV7-8 with TRBJ1-2; weak D call: TRBD1 (5 bases). The CDR3 totals 15 residues. Germline values: CDR1 SGHVS, CDR2 FQNEAQ. The V end was cut by 1 base, the J end by 6 bases, with 15 bases between. The CDR3 spells CASSLVGRKGDGYTF. CDR3 coding DNA: TGTGCCAGCAGCTTAGTAGGGCGGAAAGGGGATGGCTACACCTTC.

The genes are TRBV5-1 and TRBJ1-5; D might be TRBD1 (5 bases). CDR1 is SGHRS, CDR2 YFSETQ, per germline. Trimming pared 4 bases from V and 5 bases from J, leaving 10 bases between. CDR3 length: 13 residues. The CDR3: CASSPGLDQPQHF. The CDR3 DNA reads as TGCGCCAGCAGCCCAGGGTTGGATCAGCCCCAGCATTTT.

This clone came up once. The chain links TRBV7-9 to TRBJ2-5; D perhaps matches TRBD2 (6 bases). The germline gives CDR1 SEHNR, CDR2 FQNEAQ (reference sequence). This CDR3 is built from 14 residues. Trimming cost V 5 bases and J 1 base, with 11 bases left between them. CDR3 amino acids: CASSGHGGQETQYF. CDR3 nucleotides: TGTGCCAGCAGCGGGCACGGGGGCCAAGAGACCCAGTACTTC.

This chain joins TRBV5-1 and TRBJ1-1; D is unresolved. V was clipped by 0 bases and J by 5 bases, with 11 bases between them. This CDR3 is 14 amino acids long. From germline, CDR1 is SGHRS and CDR2 YFSETQ. The CDR3 DNA reads as TGCGCCAGCAGCTTGGTGCCTAGTGGAACTGAAGCTTTCTTT. Translation: CASSLVPSGTEAFF. The whole variable domain, remainder taken from reference TRBV5-1 and TRBJ1-1, is KAGVTQTPRYLIKTRGQQVTLSCSPISGHRSVSWYQQTPGQGLQFLFEYFSETQRNKGNFPGRFSGRQFSNSRSEMNVSTLELGDSALYLCASSLVPSGTEAFFGQGTRLTVV.

The V call is TRBV28, the J call TRBJ1-1, with TRBD1 matching over 9 bases. The trim removed 5 bases at V and 12 bases at J, leaving 7 bases unmatched. The CDR3 consists of 12 residues. From germline, CDR1 is MDHEN and CDR2 SYDVKM. The CDR3 is CASSTQQGASFF. The CDR3 region has the DNA TGTGCCAGCAGTACCCAACAGGGGGCGTCTTTCTTT.

This clone was found a few times. The V call is TRBV19, the J call TRBJ1-5; TRBD1 matches at 9 bases. CDR3 length: 14 amino acids. CDR1 is LNHDA and CDR2 is SQIVND in the germline V gene (reference sequence). Germline trimming cut 7 bases from V and 7 bases from J; bases unmatched to any gene: 8. CDR3: CASKGGTGPQPQHF. Written as DNA, the CDR3 is TGTGCCAGTAAGGGGGGGACAGGGCCACAGCCCCAGCATTTT.

This clone was counted once. The chain couples TRBV5-5 to TRBJ2-2; D not resolved. The CDR3 spans 13 residues. Germline lookup yields CDR1 SGHKS and CDR2 YYEKEE (reference sequence). With 2 bases removed from V and 3 bases from J, the gap between germline ends came to 5 bases. The CDR3 DNA reads TGTGCCAGCAGCTTCTTTTACACCGGGGAGCTGTTTTTT. This codes for CASSFFYTGELFF.

The chain carries TRBV4-1 and TRBJ2-3; D is possibly TRBD2 (6 bases). CDR1 and CDR2 from the germline V gene are MGHRA and YSYEKL. The CDR3 totals 16 residues. Between the trimmed V and J ends, which lost 1 base and 2 bases, there was a span of 13 bases. The CDR3 region has the DNA TGCGCCAGCAGCCAAGGACTTAGCGGAACCACAGATACGCAGTATTTT. Translating gives CASSQGLSGTTDTQYF.

V and J are TRBV5-1 and TRBJ1-1, with TRBD1 matching 9 bases. V trimming: 1 base; J trimming: 5 bases; junction bases outside the gene matches: 9. Germline assignment: CDR1 SGHRS and CDR2 YFSETQ. The CDR3 runs 16 residues. Written as DNA, the CDR3 is TGCGCCAGCAGCTTGTCTCCCGGACAGGGGCTTACTGAAGCTTTCTTT. It yields the protein CASSLSPGQGLTEAFF.

The chain employs TRBV6-2 or TRBV6-3 and TRBJ2-3; tentative D call: TRBD2 (5 bases). Germline CDR1 reads MNHEY; CDR2 reads SVGEGT. V lost 0 bases and J 3 bases, leaving 10 bases between the germline ends. The CDR3 loop spans 15 amino acids. The CDR3 bases are TGTGCCAGCAGTTACTCGAGGACGGGAACAGATACGCAGTATTTT. Translation gives CASSYSRTGTDTQYF.